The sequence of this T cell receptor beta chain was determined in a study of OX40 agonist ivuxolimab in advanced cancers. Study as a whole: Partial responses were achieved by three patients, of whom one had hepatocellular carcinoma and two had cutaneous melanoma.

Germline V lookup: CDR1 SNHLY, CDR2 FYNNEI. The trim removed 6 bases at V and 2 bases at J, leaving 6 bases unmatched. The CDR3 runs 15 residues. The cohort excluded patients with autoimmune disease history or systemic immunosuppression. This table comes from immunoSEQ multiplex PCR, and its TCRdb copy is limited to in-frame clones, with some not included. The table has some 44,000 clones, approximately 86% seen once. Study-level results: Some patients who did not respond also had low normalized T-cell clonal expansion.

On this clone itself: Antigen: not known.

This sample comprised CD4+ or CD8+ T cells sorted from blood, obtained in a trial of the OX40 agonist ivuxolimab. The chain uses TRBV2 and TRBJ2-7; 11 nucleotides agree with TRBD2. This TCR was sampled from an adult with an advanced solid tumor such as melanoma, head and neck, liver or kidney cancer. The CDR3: CASSPTSGGTYEQYF. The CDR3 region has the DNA TGTGCCAGCAGCCCTACTAGCGGGGGAACCTACGAGCAGTACTTC.